One T cell receptor (beta chain) is described in this entry. Antigen unknown. The sample comes from a study of siplizumab effects on memory and regulatory T cells. Study results and caveats: The authors did not confirm suppressive function in proliferating Tregs from siplizumab cultures. With siplizumab, mappable alloreactive CD4+ clones averaged around 70% Treg-derived, versus over 25% in controls. Naive T cells were seemingly more diverse than memory cells, and major contributions to the alloresponse seemed to be made by them. Researchers could map only a minor fraction of alloreactive clones to unstimulated subsets.

V lost 4 bases to trimming and J lost 0 bases, with 11 bases between them. Germline values: CDR1 SGHRS, CDR2 YFSETQ. The CDR3 sequence is 14 residues long. Method: immunoSEQ multiplex PCR; TCRdb's copy keeps in-frame clones and lacks some. The table shows some 100,000 clones, with about 91% occurring only once. The sequence was collected from a human donor in good health. Sequenced input: Tregs sorted from blood. The chain employs TRBV5-1 and TRBJ2-7, with unresolved D. The CDR3 sequence is CASSRAEVSYEQYF. The CDR3 DNA follows: TGCGCCAGCAGCCGGGCCGAGGTCTCCTACGAGCAGTACTTC. Using reference TRBV5-1 and TRBJ2-7 for the parts outside the CDR3, the full variable domain is KAGVTQTPRYLIKTRGQQVTLSCSPISGHRSVSWYQQTPGQGLQFLFEYFSETQRNKGNFPGRFSGRQFSNSRSEMNVSTLELGDSALYLCASSRAEVSYEQYFGPGTRLTVT.